Each of the 18 T cell receptor beta chains below was sequenced from the same sample in a study of CD8 T cells in Susac syndrome. With random hexamers, reverse transcription was performed on roughly 0.5 to 1 ug of RNA. One entry per CDR3 protein, called by TCRdb with MiXCR from the immunoSEQ multiplex PCR reads. The sample consists of 180,000 or so distinct CDR3 sequences, 90% to 96% of them appearing once. The sequenced sample consisted of CD4+ T cells from PBMCs. These receptors all stem from a human donor with multiple sclerosis.

This chain uses TRBV28 with TRBJ2-1, with TRBD2 as a possible D gene (5 bases). The germline V and J ends were trimmed by 5 bases and 0 bases, with 11 bases remaining between them. Germline V gene lookup returns CDR1 MDHEN and CDR2 SYDVKM. The CDR3 runs to 15 residues. This CDR3 reads CASSPPAVSYNEQFF. The CDR3 DNA reads TGTGCCAGCAGTCCCCCAGCGGTCTCCTACAATGAGCAGTTCTTC. The full variable domain, rest sourced from reference TRBV28 and TRBJ2-1, is DVKVTQSSRYLVKRTGEKVFLECVQDMDHENMFWYRQDPGLGLRLIYFSYDVKMKEKGDIPEGYSVSREKKERFSLILESASTNQTSMYLCASSPPAVSYNEQFFGPGTRLTVL.

This sequence joins TRBV29-1 and TRBJ1-1; D is undetermined. The CDR3 is made up of 10 amino acids. V was pared by 7 bases and J by 2 bases, with 5 bases between. The V gene's germline CDR1 is SQVTM and CDR2 ANQGSEA. CDR3 region: CSGVNTEAFF. CDR3 coding DNA: TGCAGCGGGGTAAACACTGAAGCTTTCTTT.

This clonotype was counted a single time. The chain carries TRBV3-1 and TRBJ2-3, with D perhaps matching TRBD1 or TRBD2 (5 bases each). Trimming stripped 3 bases from V and 4 bases from J, with 8 bases between. CDR1 and CDR2 (germline): LGHDT, YNNKEL (reference sequence). This CDR3 spans 13 amino acids. The CDR3 nucleotides are TGTGCCAGCAGCCATCTGGGGGCAGATACGCAGTATTTT. Translation: CASSHLGADTQYF.

The chain uses TRBV6-5 and TRBJ2-7, with TRBD1 identical over 8 bases. V lost 1 base and J lost 7; bases outside the gene matches: 12. This CDR3 has 16 amino acids. Germline V gene sequence: CDR1 MNHEY, CDR2 SVGAGI. In DNA form, the CDR3 reads TGTGCCAGCAGTTACTTCAGGGGGCTCAAGGGAAGGGAGCAGTACTTC. Its protein product is CASSYFRGLKGREQYF.

V gene TRBV9 combines with J gene TRBJ2-1; no firm D call. The V end was cut by 5 bases, the J end by 6 bases, with 21 bases between. Germline V gene lookup returns CDR1 SGDLS and CDR2 YYNGEE. This CDR3 is 16 amino acids long. CDR3 sequence (DNA): TGTGCCAGCAGTGTATTTGGTCAGCCCTGGGGCAATGAGCAGTTCTTC. Translating gives CASSVFGQPWGNEQFF.

This chain connects TRBV5-6 to TRBJ1-6; D is undetermined. The V end was cut by 6 bases, the J end by 7 bases, with 14 bases between. This CDR3 has 14 residues. Germline assignment: CDR1 SGHDT and CDR2 YYEEEE. CDR3 sequence reads: CASTKARRNSPLHF. The CDR3, as DNA: TGTGCCAGCACCAAAGCAAGGAGGAATTCACCCCTCCACTTT.

This chain connects TRBV12-3 or TRBV12-4 to TRBJ2-1; TRBD1 matches 10 bases. The trim removed 8 bases at V and 4 bases at J, leaving 8 bases unmatched. The CDR3 runs 15 residues. CDR3 nucleotides: TGTGCCAGCTTACCGGGGGACAGGGGTTACAATGAGCAGTTCTTC. Translation gives CASLPGDRGYNEQFF.

The chain is built from TRBV25-1 and TRBJ1-1, with no clear D. The germline gives CDR1 MGHDK, CDR2 SYGVNS. Deletions cut 6 bases from V and 3 bases from J, with 11 bases between. This CDR3 contains 13 residues. CDR3 protein: CASRATAHTEAFF. Written as DNA, the CDR3 is TGTGCCAGCAGGGCGACGGCCCACACTGAAGCTTTCTTT.

The V gene is TRBV20-1, the J gene TRBJ2-7; tentatively, D is TRBD1 (5 bases). Trimming stripped 6 bases from V and 2 bases from J, with 17 bases between. Germline V gene sequence: CDR1 DFQATT, CDR2 SNEGSKA (reference sequence). CDR3 length equals 14 residues. Here the CDR3 reads CSAPSRAGTYEQYF. Written as DNA, the CDR3 is TGCAGTGCCCCCTCCAGGGCAGGGACCTACGAGCAGTACTTC.

The CDR3 bases are TGCAGCGTTGGCCGTAGAGGGGATGAGCAGTTCTTC. This translates into CSVGRRGDEQFF. This rearrangement joins TRBV29-1 to TRBJ2-1; D possibly uses TRBD1 or TRBD2 (5 bases each). The V gene's germline CDR1 is SQVTM and CDR2 ANQGSEA. This CDR3 is built from 12 residues. V was cut by 4 bases and J by 8 bases, with 12 bases left in between.

This chain connects TRBV29-1 to TRBJ2-5, with 8 bases that match TRBD2. Unmatched junction bases numbered 2, after V lost 5 bases and J lost 3 bases. Per the germline V gene, CDR1 is SQVTM and CDR2 is ANQGSEA. This CDR3 has 12 amino acids. CDR3: CSVSGGEETQYF. The CDR3 nucleotides read TGCAGCGTTTCGGGGGGGGAAGAGACCCAGTACTTC.

The chain links TRBV12-3 or TRBV12-4 to TRBJ2-1; possibly TRBD1 for D (7 bases). V lost 4 bases and J 8 bases, leaving 18 bases between the germline ends. The CDR3 runs to 15 residues. CDR3 amino acids: CASSSRPRGVDEQFF. As DNA, the CDR3 is TGTGCCAGCAGTTCCAGACCCAGGGGGGTGGATGAGCAGTTCTTC.

The V gene is TRBV18, the J gene TRBJ2-7; 12 positions match TRBD1. Trimming took 2 bases from V and 2 from J; bases not matched to a gene: 1. CDR1 and CDR2 (germline): KGHSH, LQKENI. The CDR3 has 15 residues. The CDR3 spells CASSPGTGGTYEQYF. The CDR3 bases are TGTGCCAGCTCACCAGGGACAGGGGGCACCTACGAGCAGTACTTC.

This chain joins TRBV30 and TRBJ1-2; 8 bases are a match to TRBD1. This CDR3 comprises 15 residues. J lost 6 bases, V lost 0 bases, and 9 bases had no gene match. Germline-derived CDR1 and CDR2 are GTSNPN and SVGIG (reference sequence). In DNA form, the CDR3 reads TGTGCCTGGAGTGTACTCCAGGGGGCACCTAATGGCTACACCTTC. It is translated as CAWSVLQGAPNGYTF. The variable domain in full, completed from reference TRBV30 and TRBJ1-2, reads SQTIHQWPATLVQPVGSPLSLECTVEGTSNPNLYWYRQAAGRGLQLLFYSVGIGQISSEVPQNLSASRPQDRQFILSSKKLLLSDSGFYLCAWSVLQGAPNGYTFGSGTRLTVV.

The gene calls are TRBV9 and TRBJ2-5; the D is unclear. This CDR3 spans 12 amino acids. Germline lookup yields CDR1 SGDLS and CDR2 YYNGEE. V was pared by 0 bases and J by 4 bases, with 4 bases between. The CDR3 DNA reads TGTGCCAGCAGCGTAGCTGGAGAGACCCAGTACTTC. Translation gives CASSVAGETQYF. The variable domain in full, with the rest retrieved from reference TRBV9 and TRBJ2-5, is DSGVTQTPKHLITATGQRVTLRCSPRSGDLSVYWYQQSLDQGLQFLIQYYNGEERAKGNILERFSAQQFPDLHSELNLSSLELGDSALYFCASSVAGETQYFGPGTRLLVL.

The chain couples TRBV9 to TRBJ2-7; D may be TRBD1 or TRBD2 (5 bases each). Trimming cost V 0 bases and J 3 bases, with 10 bases left between them. There are 14 residues in the CDR3. The germline V gene encodes CDR1 SGDLS and CDR2 YYNGEE. DNA for the CDR3: TGTGCCAGCAGCGTAGATGGGGGAAACTACGAGCAGTACTTC. It is translated as CASSVDGGNYEQYF.

The genes are TRBV20-1 and TRBJ1-2; 8 bases match TRBD1. Germline CDR1 DFQATT, CDR2 SNEGSKA (reference sequence). CDR3 size: 14 residues. Losses at the gene ends were 5 bases for V and 4 bases for J; bases not matched to a gene: 9. CDR3 protein: CSARGQGSRYGYTF. The CDR3 DNA is TGCAGTGCTCGCGGACAGGGTTCGCGCTATGGCTACACCTTC.

The chain recombines TRBV27 with TRBJ1-5; D gene uncertain. This CDR3 has 14 residues. Germline CDR1 MNHEY, CDR2 SMNVEV (reference sequence). Trimming took off 2 bases at V and 3 bases at J, with 8 bases between the two ends. In DNA form, the CDR3 reads TGTGCCAGCAGTTTAATGAGGACCAATCAGCCCCAGCATTTT. Residues: CASSLMRTNQPQHF.